This is a list of T cell receptor beta chains from one sample in a study of shared T cell receptors in the human thymus. Data came from immunoSEQ multiplex PCR; TCRdb stores just in-frame clones and leaves some out. The data show about 610,000 clones, 88% seen once. In addition, the sample was reused for a study of human thymus T cells.

The sequenced material came from thymocytes. All receptors derive from a boy in the first two years of life with a congenital heart defect. CDR3s include the opening cysteine and the closing phenylalanine or tryptophan. D genes are given only for firm matches. Clone size is stated in some rows and not others, as once, few, many or a class when expanded.

j_call clone_size v_call d_call cdr3_length cdr3_nt cdr3_aa
TRBJ2-4 . TRBV11-3 . 18 TGTGCCAGCAGCTTAGATCCGGACAGACCACTAGCCAAAAACATTCAGTACTTC CASSLDPDRPLAKNIQYF
TRBJ1-1 . TRBV7-3 . 13 TGTGCCAGCAGTCCCCGCAGCGGGGTGGAAGCTTTCTTT CASSPRSGVEAFF
TRBJ2-1 . TRBV7-3 TRBD1 14 TGTGCCAGCAGCACGGACAGGGTTGACAATGAGCAGTTCTTC CASSTDRVDNEQFF
TRBJ2-5 once TRBV27 TRBD1 16 TGTGCCAGCAGTGCCACAGGGGGCCCTTTACAAGAGACCCAGTACTTC CASSATGGPLQETQYF
TRBJ2-7 . TRBV9 TRBD1 16 TGTGCCAGCAGCGTCTCTCGGGACAGCCCGTCCTACGAGCAGTACTTC CASSVSRDSPSYEQYF
TRBJ1-1 . TRBV29-1 . 16 TGCAGCGTTGAAGATCTTCGGGAACAGCTAAACACTGAAGCTTTCTTT CSVEDLREQLNTEAFF
TRBJ2-2 . TRBV14 . 16 TGTGCCAGCAGCCAAGGGCGGACTCTCAACACCGGGGAGCTGTTTTTT CASSQGRTLNTGELFF
TRBJ1-2 . TRBV19 . 14 TGTGCCAGTAGTATAAGCCCCCCGCAGGGAGGCTACACCTTC CASSISPPQGGYTF
TRBJ2-1 . TRBV5-1 TRBD1 14 TGCGCCAGCAGCACCGGACAGGGGTATGATGAGCAGTTCTTC CASSTGQGYDEQFF
TRBJ2-3 . TRBV27 . 13 TGTGCCAGCAGTTTAAGCCAGGGAGATACGCAGTATTTT CASSLSQGDTQYF
TRBJ1-2 . TRBV4-1 TRBD1 16 TGCGCCAGCAGCCAAGGTGGACAGGGGGCATGCTATGGCTACACCTTC CASSQGGQGACYGYTF
TRBJ1-1 . TRBV9 . 15 TGTGCCAGCAGCCCCCTCCCCGGGTTACACACTGAAGCTTTCTTT CASSPLPGLHTEAFF
TRBJ1-4 . TRBV30 . 15 TGTGCCTGGAGCCGCCTTATGGGGGGAAGAGAAAAACTGTTTTTT CAWSRLMGGREKLFF
TRBJ2-6 . TRBV5-4 TRBD2 18 TGTGCCAGCAGCGCGGGGACTAGCGGGAGTACTGGGGCCAACGTCCTGACTTTC CASSAGTSGSTGANVLTF
TRBJ2-1 . TRBV7-9 TRBD2 15 TGTGCCAGCAGCTTTTCTAGCGGGAGCCCCAATGAGCAGTTCTTC CASSFSSGSPNEQFF
TRBJ1-1 . TRBV15 . 18 TGTGCCACCAGCAGAGGTAGGAGGGTATCCGGTCCTAACACTGAAGCTTTCTTT CATSRGRRVSGPNTEAFF